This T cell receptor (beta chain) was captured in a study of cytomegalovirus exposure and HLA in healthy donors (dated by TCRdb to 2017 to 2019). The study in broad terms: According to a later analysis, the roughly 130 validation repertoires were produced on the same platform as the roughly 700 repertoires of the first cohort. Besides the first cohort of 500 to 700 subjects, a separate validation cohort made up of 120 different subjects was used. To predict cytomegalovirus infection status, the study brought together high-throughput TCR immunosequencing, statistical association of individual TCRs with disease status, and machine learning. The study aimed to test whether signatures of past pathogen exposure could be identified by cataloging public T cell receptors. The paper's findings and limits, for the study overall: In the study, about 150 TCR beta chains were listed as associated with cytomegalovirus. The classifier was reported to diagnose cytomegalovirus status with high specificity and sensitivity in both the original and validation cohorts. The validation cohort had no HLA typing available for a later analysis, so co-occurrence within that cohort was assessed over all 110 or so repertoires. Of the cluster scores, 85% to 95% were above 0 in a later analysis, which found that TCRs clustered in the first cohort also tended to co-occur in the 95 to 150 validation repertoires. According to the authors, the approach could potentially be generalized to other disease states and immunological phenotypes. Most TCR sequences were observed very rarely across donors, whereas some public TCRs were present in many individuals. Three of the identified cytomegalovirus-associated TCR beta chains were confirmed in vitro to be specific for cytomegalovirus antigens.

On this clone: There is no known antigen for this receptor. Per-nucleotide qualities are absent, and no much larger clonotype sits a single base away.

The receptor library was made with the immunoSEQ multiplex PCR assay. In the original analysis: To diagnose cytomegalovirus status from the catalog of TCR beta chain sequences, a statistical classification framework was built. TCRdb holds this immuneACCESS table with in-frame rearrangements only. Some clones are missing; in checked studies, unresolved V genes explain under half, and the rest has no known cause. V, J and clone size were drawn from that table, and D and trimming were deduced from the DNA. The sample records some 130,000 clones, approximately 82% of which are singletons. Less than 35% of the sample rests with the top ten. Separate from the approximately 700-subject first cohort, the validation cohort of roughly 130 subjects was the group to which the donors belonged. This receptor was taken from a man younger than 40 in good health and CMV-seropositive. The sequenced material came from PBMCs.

DNA sequence: TGTGCCAGTAGTATGGGACTCCTTTCATCCGGCGATGAGCAGTTCTTC. Its product reads: CASSMGLLSSGDEQFF. The V and J segments used are TRBV19 and TRBJ2-1; a tentative D call is TRBD2 (6 bases match). Based on the germline V gene (reference sequence), the CDR1 and CDR2 sequences are LNHDA and SQIVND. Taken from cysteine to phenylalanine, the CDR3 has 16 residues. The only DNA kept is the CDR3, 48 bases in frame from the first base. Relative to germline, V is 3 bases shorter and J is 8 bases shorter, with 20 bases between their ends.